Sequencing of this TCR beta chain was carried out in a study of cytomegalovirus exposure and HLA in healthy donors. Worth noting for this clone: The antigen remains undetermined.

General study results and limits: While the bulk of TCR sequences proved rare, some public TCRs turned up in many donors.

This CDR3 contains 15 residues. The germline CDR1 and CDR2 sequences are MGHRA and YSYEKL. The ends lost 8 bases at V and 5 bases at J; junction bases unmatched: 11. Using immunoSEQ multiplex PCR, the repertoire was profiled, and TCRdb retains in-frame clones only, with some absent. There are approximately 100,000 clones in the sample; 88% occur only once, and around 1.9% lies in the top ten. The receptor was derived from a woman between 18 and 30 years old in good health and CMV-seropositive. The sequenced sample was PBMCs. This chain links TRBV4-1 with TRBJ2-7; 11 positions match TRBD1. CDR3 region: CASGPGQGVRNEQYF. CDR3 nucleotide sequence: TGCGCCAGCGGACCGGGACAGGGGGTCCGCAACGAGCAGTACTTC.